The sample holds a few counts of the clone carrying this TCR beta chain. One base away lies a much larger clone, so this may be a sequencing read error. The sample comes from a study of read filtering for tumor transcriptome and immune sequencing. Germline assignment: CDR1 MNHNS and CDR2 SASEGT. CDR3 length equals 17 residues. The V and J ends lost 1 base and 0 bases respectively, with 15 bases between them. Molecular barcoded adaptors covering alpha/delta and beta/gamma chains were used on approximately 440 ng RNA. A single record per CDR3 protein comes from TCRdb applying MiXCR to the reads. The profile shows 35,000 to 40,000 distinct CDR3 sequences, 12% to 15% of them singletons.

The clonotype comes from a donor aged 40 or older with multiple myeloma. The chain employs TRBV6-1 and TRBJ1-1; D not certain. Sample: a population of CD138-negative cells sorted from bone marrow. The CDR3 protein is CASSEVIRLLMNTEAFF. The DNA for the CDR3 is TGTGCCAGCAGTGAAGTGATCAGGCTTCTAATGAACACTGAAGCTTTCTTT.